The T cell receptor (beta chain) under discussion was sequenced for a study of chemoradiotherapy in HPV16-positive cancers (dated by TCRdb to 2022 to 2024). Regarding the research as a whole: Candidate HPV-specific T-cell clones and common TCR motifs were defined by functional T-cell assays performed on cells from two HPV16-positive patients. The study asked whether T-cell immunity to the HPV oncoproteins E6 and E7 changes during chemoradiotherapy and whether this immunity affects survival. TCR repertoires from roughly 87 patients with HPV-related cancers were then used to track the candidate HPV-specific TCRs and motifs. What the work shows at the level of the full study, not this receptor alone: Improved recurrence-free survival in HPV16-positive patients was associated with expansion of HPV-responsive T cells during chemoradiotherapy. Only two HPV16-positive patients were used to derive the functional definition of HPV-specific T cells, and the survival association was reported for HPV16-positive patients. Expansion of candidate HPV-specific clones and E7-related TCR motifs was observed in the tumor microenvironment during treatment, whereas no such expansion was observed for non-HPV-specific T cells.

The library was produced with the immunoSEQ multiplex PCR assay. The table comes from immuneACCESS by way of TCRdb, which keeps in-frame sequences with V and J called. Part of the clones is missing from these tables; in studies checked, under half for an unresolved V gene and the rest for unknown reasons. This sample is represented by about 31,000 clones; about four fifths of them were singletons. Clones ranked in the top ten supply 5% to 6.5% of the sample. Repertoires were sampled repeatedly over the course of chemoradiotherapy so that clonal expansion in the tumor microenvironment could be followed. This clone occurred a few times. Its binding antigen is unknown. No much larger clone exists at a distance of one base, and base qualities are not known. CDR1 and CDR2 are drawn from the germline V gene: SQVTM, ANQGSEA. The CDR3 goes from the cysteine to the phenylalanine over 12 residues. The sequence is cut down to CDR3 DNA, 36 bases in frame from base 1. The junction carries 6 bases between V and J, which are trimmed by 3 bases and 2 bases respectively.

The V and J segments used are TRBV29-1 and TRBJ2-3; confidence is insufficient to name the D gene. The material was blood, obtained from a patient who underwent chemoradiotherapy. The sequence derives from a human donor with HPV-associated anogenital cancer. The nucleotides read TGCAGCGTTGAGGCTAACACAGATACGCAGTATTTT. Its product reads: CSVEANTDTQYF.